This T cell receptor (beta chain) comes out of a study of response to subunit inactivated influenza vaccine. This clonotype was observed many times. V was clipped by 10 bases and J by 7 bases, with 17 bases between them. Germline V lookup: CDR1 ENHRY, CDR2 SYGVKD. This CDR3 region has 13 residues. TCRdb recomputed calls from the RT-PCR reads with MiXCR, one row per CDR3 protein. This table has a few hundred thousand distinct CDR3 sequences, 12% appearing once. The receptor's source is a man aged 45-65 years who received an inactivated influenza vaccine. The J gene is TRBJ2-1, the V gene TRBV10-3; D call uncertain. Here the sequenced sample was non-naive T cells sorted from PBMCs, taken around two weeks before vaccination. CDR3 in amino acids: CATQVLISNEQFF. In DNA form, the CDR3 reads TGTGCCACCCAGGTCCTGATCTCAAATGAGCAGTTCTTC.